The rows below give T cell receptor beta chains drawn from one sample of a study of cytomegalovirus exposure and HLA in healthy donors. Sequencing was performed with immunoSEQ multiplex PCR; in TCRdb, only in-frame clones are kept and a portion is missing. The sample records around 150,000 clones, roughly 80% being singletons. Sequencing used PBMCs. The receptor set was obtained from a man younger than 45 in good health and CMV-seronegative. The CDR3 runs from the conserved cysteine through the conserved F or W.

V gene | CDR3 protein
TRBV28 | CASSPYGQGGFQKLFF
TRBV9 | CASSGSIRSGLNTEAFF
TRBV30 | CAWSVGTGGYNEQFF
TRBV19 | CASRTLRGMSTEAFF
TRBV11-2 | CASTWGQGNEQFF
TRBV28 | CASRVQGYYGYTF
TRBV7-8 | CASSLSSYNEQFF
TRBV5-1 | CASSFADRDNSPLHF
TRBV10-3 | CAISEPPQGSEQYF
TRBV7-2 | CASSLEPGLSYEQYF
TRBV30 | CAWSSGTKETQYF
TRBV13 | CASSFGTSFYEQYF
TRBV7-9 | CASSSSNSPTEAFF
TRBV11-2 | CASSFSGSYEQYF
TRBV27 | CASSLSQERSPLHF
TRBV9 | CASSVGEWSTEAFF
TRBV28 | CASSSGHLGNTIYF
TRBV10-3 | CAIITGGRAFF
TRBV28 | CASSSGTSGSIGELFF
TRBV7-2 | CASSPVTEAFF
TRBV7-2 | CASRPPAGAYGYTF
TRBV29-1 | CSVEGTSGSESYNEQFF
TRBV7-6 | CASSLAAGGPNEQYF
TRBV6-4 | CASSDEGAGVNEQFF
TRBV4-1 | CASSQDSASGSVSNEQYF
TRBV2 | CASSEWGLAAEQYF
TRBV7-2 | CASSTYGEQGGYTF
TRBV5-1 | CASHSPQGASNYGYTF
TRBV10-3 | CAISDGGTGSNQPQHF
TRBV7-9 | CANPGGLSYEQYF
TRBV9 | CASSVDFGQGEQYF
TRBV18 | CASSPSAGGSTDTQYF
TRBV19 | CASITNGHPYEQYF